What follows are 4 T cell receptor beta chains derived from one specimen sequenced in a study of T-cell memory formation after mild COVID-19. MiXCR was run by TCRdb on the 5' RACE reads, yielding one entry per CDR3 protein. The sample gives a few hundred thousand distinct CDR3 sequences, less than 20% of which show up once; around 20% is in the top ten. The sequenced sample was PBMCs or a T cell subset sorted from them (not recorded which). Receptors were obtained from a young man who had mild COVID-19 (a few samples of this study predate the infection). Cell type and time point are not known.

A few counts support this clonotype. The J gene is TRBJ2-5, the V gene TRBV7-2; D uncertain. The length of the CDR3 is 14 residues. The germline CDR1 and CDR2 sequences are SGHTA and FQGNSA. V was clipped by 2 bases and J by 2 bases, with 9 bases between them. The CDR3 sequence: CASSLMAGQETQYF. CDR3 coding DNA: TGTGCCAGCAGCTTAATGGCCGGGCAAGAGACCCAGTACTTC.

The table lists this clonotype with a few counts. The chain joins TRBV5-4 to TRBJ2-5; D is perhaps TRBD2 (5 bases). CDR1 and CDR2 (germline): SGHNT, YYREEE (reference sequence). CDR3 length: 14 amino acids. V was shortened by 0 bases and J by 0 bases, with 6 bases between the two germline ends. CDR3 sequence reads: CASSLGADQETQYF. CDR3 nucleotides: TGTGCCAGCAGCTTGGGAGCGGACCAAGAGACCCAGTACTTC.

The V call is TRBV5-1, the J call TRBJ2-1; maybe TRBD1 (6 bases). This CDR3 comprises 14 residues. Per germline, CDR1 SGHRS and CDR2 YFSETQ. Between the trimmed V and J ends, which lost 0 bases and 5 bases, there was a span of 9 bases. The CDR3 sequence is CASSLEDRNNEQFF. As DNA, the CDR3 is TGCGCCAGCAGCTTGGAGGACAGAAACAATGAGCAGTTCTTC.

The table lists this clonotype with a few counts. The J gene is TRBJ2-3, the V gene TRBV25-1, with no clear D. Trimming pared 4 bases from V and 6 bases from J, leaving 11 bases between. Germline V lookup: CDR1 MGHDK, CDR2 SYGVNS. CDR3 length equals 13 residues. The CDR3 sequence: CASSGPTRDTQYF. The CDR3 DNA sequence: TGTGCCAGCAGTGGCCCTACAAGGGATACGCAGTATTTT. The full variable domain, rest sourced from reference TRBV25-1 and TRBJ2-3, is EADIYQTPRYLVIGTGKKITLECSQTMGHDKMYWYQQDPGMELHLIHYSYGVNSTEKGDLSSESTVSRIRTEHFPLTLESARPSHTSQYLCASSGPTRDTQYFGPGTRLTVL.